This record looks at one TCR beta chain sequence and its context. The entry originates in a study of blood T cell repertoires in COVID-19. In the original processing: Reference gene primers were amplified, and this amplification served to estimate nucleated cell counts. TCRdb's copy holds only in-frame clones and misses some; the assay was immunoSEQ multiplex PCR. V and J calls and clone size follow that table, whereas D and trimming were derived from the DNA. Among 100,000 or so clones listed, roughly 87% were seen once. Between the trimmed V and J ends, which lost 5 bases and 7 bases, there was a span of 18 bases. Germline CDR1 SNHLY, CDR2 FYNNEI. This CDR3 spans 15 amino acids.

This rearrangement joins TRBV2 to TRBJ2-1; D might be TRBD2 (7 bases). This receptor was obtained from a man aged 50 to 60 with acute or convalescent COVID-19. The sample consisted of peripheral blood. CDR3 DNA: TGTGCCAGCAGTCCGAACAGGGAGGGGTGGAATGAGCAGTTCTTC. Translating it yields CASSPNREGWNEQFF.